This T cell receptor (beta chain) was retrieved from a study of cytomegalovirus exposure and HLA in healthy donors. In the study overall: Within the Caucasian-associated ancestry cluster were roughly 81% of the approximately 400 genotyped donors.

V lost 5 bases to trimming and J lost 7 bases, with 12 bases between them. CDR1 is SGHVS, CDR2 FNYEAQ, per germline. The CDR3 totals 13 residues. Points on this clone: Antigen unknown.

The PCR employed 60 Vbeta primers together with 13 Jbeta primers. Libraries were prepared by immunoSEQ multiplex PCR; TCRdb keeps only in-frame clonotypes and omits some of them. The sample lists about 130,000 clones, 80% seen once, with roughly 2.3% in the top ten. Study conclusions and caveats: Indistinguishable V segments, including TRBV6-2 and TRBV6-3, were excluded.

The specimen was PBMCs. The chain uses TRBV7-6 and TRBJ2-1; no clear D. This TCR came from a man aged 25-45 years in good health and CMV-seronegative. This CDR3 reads CASSPLSLNEQFF. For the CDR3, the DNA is TGTGCCAGCAGCCCCTTGAGTTTAAATGAGCAGTTCTTC.